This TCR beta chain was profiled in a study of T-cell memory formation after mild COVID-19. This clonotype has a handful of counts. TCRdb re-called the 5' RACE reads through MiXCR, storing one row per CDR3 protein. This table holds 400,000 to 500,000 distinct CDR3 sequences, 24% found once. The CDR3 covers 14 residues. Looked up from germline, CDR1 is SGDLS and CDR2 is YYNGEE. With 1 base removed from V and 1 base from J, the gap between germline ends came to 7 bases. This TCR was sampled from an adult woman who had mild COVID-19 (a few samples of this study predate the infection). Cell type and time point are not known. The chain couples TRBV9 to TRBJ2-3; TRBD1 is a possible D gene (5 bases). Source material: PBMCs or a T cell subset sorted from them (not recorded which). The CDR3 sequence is CASSVLGGTDTQYF. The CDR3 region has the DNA TGTGCCAGCAGCGTATTAGGGGGCACAGATACGCAGTATTTT. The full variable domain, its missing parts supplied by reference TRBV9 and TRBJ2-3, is DSGVTQTPKHLITATGQRVTLRCSPRSGDLSVYWYQQSLDQGLQFLIQYYNGEERAKGNILERFSAQQFPDLHSELNLSSLELGDSALYFCASSVLGGTDTQYFGPGTRLTVL.